This T cell receptor beta chain stems from a study of blood T cell repertoires in COVID-19. For the study at large: Both acute and convalescent COVID-19 samples were obtained from the United States, Italy and Spain. Sources were T cells, B-cell-depleted T cells, or PBMCs; the material itself was cDNA or gDNA.

Original processing notes: Quantification of nucleated cells was approximated via reference gene primer amplification. The data were produced by immunoSEQ multiplex PCR, yet TCRdb's version contains in-frame clones alone and is incomplete. The DNA was the basis for D and trimming; V, J and clone size are from that table. Among around 310,000 clones listed, approximately 91% were seen once. The V end lost 6 bases, the J end lost 10 bases, and 16 bases lay between the germline ends. The germline CDR1 and CDR2 sequences are SNHLY and FYNNEI. This CDR3 is built from 13 residues. Recruits, aged roughly 18 to 90 years, lived in 24 US areas.

The rearrangement uses TRBV2 and TRBJ2-1; D possibly corresponds to TRBD2 (5 bases). Sequencing used PBMCs or T cells enriched from blood (not recorded which). This TCR came from a middle-aged woman who had recovered from COVID-19. CDR3 coding DNA: TGTGCCAGCAGGGCCGGAGGCGGACCCGAGCAGTTCTTC. Amino acid sequence: CASRAGGGPEQFF.